What follows describes a single T cell receptor beta chain. This clonotype has only a few counts. The antigen this receptor binds is unknown. One base away there is no much larger clone; base qualities are not given. This record belongs to a study of blood T cells in healthy people across ages (dated by TCRdb to 2015 to 2017). Concerning the study at large: In model experiments, roughly one uniquely barcoded TCR beta cDNA molecule per two T cells was captured by template switching. The study measured age-related changes in TCR beta repertoire diversity using deep sequencing normalized with unique cDNA molecular identifiers. The donors were split into four age groups: young (average approximately 16 years), middle-aged (about 40), aged (more than 60) and long-lived (about 82). To avoid experimental bias, donors of different ages were spread randomly across the sequencing lanes. For two donors (one aged 18 to 30 and one aged 80 or older), the study analyzed two additional independent replicas of 1 million unique cDNA reads from the same blood draw. What the study reported, not specific to this receptor: Compared with the aged group, more naive CD4+ T cells, fewer expanded clones and increased TCR diversity were shown by the long-lived group, suggesting age selection. Conclusive comparison of naive and antigen-experienced compartments was prevented by the profiling of bulk unsorted PBMCs. Because the CMV infection status of the donors was unknown, age-related changes in expanded clonotypes may potentially have been confounded. Estimates of total diversity from one million sequenced T cells were regarded as lower bounds and underestimates. A strong correlation was found between observed TCR beta diversity and the percentage of naive T cells measured by flow cytometry. Observed TCR beta diversity per million T cells fell roughly linearly with age, and a significant reduction was already apparent by age around 40.

The roughly 38 donors, aged about 6 to 100 years, were systemically healthy Caucasian individuals from Russia. Each donor gave roughly 9.5 milliliters of peripheral blood, collected into EDTA-treated Vacutainer tubes. PBMCs were isolated by Ficoll-Paque density-gradient centrifugation, with at least 6 million obtained per sample. Total RNA, at least 5.5 micrograms per sample, was extracted from PBMCs with Trizol reagent. Naive CD45RAhigh/CD27high T cell percentages were measured by flow cytometry on a PBMC aliquot from every donor. The CDR3 measures 15 amino acids from cysteine to phenylalanine. The sequence is cut down to CDR3 DNA, 45 bases in frame from base 1. The germline V end is reduced by 3 bases and the J end by 4 bases; junction bases left unmatched: 9. CDR1 is given as SGDLS and CDR2 as YYNGEE, both from the germline V gene. Libraries were made using 5' RACE. TCRdb names Illumina HiSeq 2500 as the instrument used. A second 7 to 11 cycle PCR used a sample-barcoded 5' primer and a J-beta primer mix. A unique molecular identifier was introduced onto each TCR beta cDNA molecule by a template-switch 5' adaptor carrying 12 random nucleotides. Each sample yielded at least 2.5 million CDR3-containing paired-end reads. The Mint cDNA synthesis kit, primed by a TRBC-specific oligonucleotide, was used to synthesize first-strand cDNA from all RNA. After uracil-DNA glycosylase treatment, a first 18-cycle PCR used universal primers M1SS and BC2_uni_R on all cDNA. As for the authors' bioinformatics: Each sample was normalized by randomly selecting 1 million high-quality reads, each carrying a distinct molecular identifier. Reads sharing molecular identifiers were discarded rather than binned into consensus sequences. MiTCR, with a Q25 quality threshold and the strictest error-elimination algorithm, was used for CDR3 identification, clonotype clustering and error correction. A nonparametric unseen species model with Euler transformation was used to estimate a lower bound on total TCR beta diversity. TCRdb reran the public reads through fastp at Q25 and MiXCR, keeping productive beta chains. When rows share a CDR3 protein, they turn into one entry using the most common DNA and genes. These V and J calls rely on TCRdb rather than the paper's analysis. The sample table contains approximately 1,100,000 distinct CDR3 sequences; only one count was recorded for 40% to 55% of them. The ten largest clones capture approximately 19% of the sample.

The receptor was isolated from a woman aged 60-75 years in good health. The sample was blood. The V and J genes are TRBV9 and TRBJ2-7; a stretch of 8 junction bases matches TRBD2. CDR3 sequence: CASSAAGTSQYEQYF. The nucleotide sequence reads as follows: TGTGCCAGCAGCGCCGCCGGGACTAGTCAGTACGAGCAGTACTTC.